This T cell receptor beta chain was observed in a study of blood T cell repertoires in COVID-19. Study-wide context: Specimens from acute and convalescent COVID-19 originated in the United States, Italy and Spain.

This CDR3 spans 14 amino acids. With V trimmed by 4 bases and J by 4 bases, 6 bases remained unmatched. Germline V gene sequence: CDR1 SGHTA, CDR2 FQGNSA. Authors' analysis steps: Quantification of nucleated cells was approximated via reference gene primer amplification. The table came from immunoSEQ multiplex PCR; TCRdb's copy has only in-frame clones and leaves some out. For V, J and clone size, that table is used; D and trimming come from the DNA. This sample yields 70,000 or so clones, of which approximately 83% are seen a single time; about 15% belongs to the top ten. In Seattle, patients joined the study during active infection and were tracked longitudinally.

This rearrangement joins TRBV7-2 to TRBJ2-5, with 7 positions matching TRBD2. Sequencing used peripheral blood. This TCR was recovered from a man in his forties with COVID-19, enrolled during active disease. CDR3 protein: CASSSGLVLETQYF. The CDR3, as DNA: TGTGCCAGCAGCTCAGGACTAGTCCTAGAGACCCAGTACTTC.